This entry is about one T cell receptor (beta chain). Then a second PCR, running roughly 7 to 12 cycles, was carried out with a sample-barcoded 5' primer and a J-beta primer mix. TCRdb ran MiXCR on the 5' RACE reads and lists one entry per CDR3 protein. The sample shows some 710,000 distinct CDR3 sequences, 46% of them seen only once. The sample originates from a study of blood T cells in healthy people across ages. The germline gives CDR1 SGHRS, CDR2 YFSETQ. V was pared by 0 bases and J by 3 bases, with 12 bases between. The CDR3 loop spans 15 amino acids. The draw of peripheral blood yielded approximately 11 milliliters from each donor. With each sample, at least 5 micrograms of total RNA were extracted.

Sequenced: blood. The source of this sequence is an elderly man in good health. The chain carries TRBV5-1 and TRBJ1-1; D uncertain. The CDR3 nucleotides read TGCGCCAGCAGCTTGGTTGTAGGGCTGGACACTGAAGCTTTCTTT. Translation: CASSLVVGLDTEAFF.